The clone carrying this TCR beta chain has a handful of counts. The antigen is unknown. The time point is: patch test 3, about 24 weeks after DPC sensitization. Sample treatment: therapeutic diphenylcyclopropenone sensitization with weekly scalp DPC. These data are taken from a study of human T cells and chemical hapten exposure. Whole-study context: Alopecia areata, totalis or universalis was found in mostly female patients. Study-level results: With DPC sensitization, TCRs exceeding 1 in 1000 frequency showed no change.

CDR1 and CDR2 from the germline V gene are SNHLY and FYNNEI. CDR3 length equals 14 residues. The junction had 9 bases not matched to a gene; V was cut back by 6 bases and J by 5 bases. From the RACE reads, TCRdb called clonotypes with MiXCR, one entry per CDR3 protein. The sample consists of about 52,000 distinct CDR3 sequences, 9% to 10% of them appearing once. V and J are TRBV2 and TRBJ2-7; 8 nucleotides line up with TRBD2. This sequence originates from a woman aged 40 to 50 with alopecia areata. Some clones in this sample may be carry-over from other donors' samples. Sequencing was performed on whole blood, taken in connection with sensitization to the hapten diphenylcyclopropenone (DPC). The CDR3 region has the DNA TGTGCCAGCAGCCCGGGGCGGGGGGAGCACGAGCAGTACTTC. Residues: CASSPGRGEHEQYF.